This TCR beta chain is from a study of blood T cell repertoires in COVID-19. Sequenced by immunoSEQ multiplex PCR; TCRdb stores in-frame clones only, minus some. The sample has 320,000 or so clones, approximately 84% seen once. This clone was detected only once. Trimming took 5 bases from V and 4 from J, leaving 20 bases between them. The CDR3 length is 16 residues. Looked up from germline, CDR1 is MGHDK and CDR2 is SYGVNS. All recovered Cohort 3 donors got two negative PCRs, got clearance, or saw symptom resolution. The rearrangement links TRBV25-1 to TRBJ1-2; tentatively, D is TRBD1 (6 bases). The sequencing sample was made of PBMCs or T cells enriched from blood (not recorded which). This TCR was recovered from a woman in her 30s who had recovered from COVID-19. CDR3 DNA sequence: TGTGCCAGCAGTTGGATGGTTGGGGGCAACACCTATGGCTACACCTTC. This gives the protein CASSWMVGGNTYGYTF.